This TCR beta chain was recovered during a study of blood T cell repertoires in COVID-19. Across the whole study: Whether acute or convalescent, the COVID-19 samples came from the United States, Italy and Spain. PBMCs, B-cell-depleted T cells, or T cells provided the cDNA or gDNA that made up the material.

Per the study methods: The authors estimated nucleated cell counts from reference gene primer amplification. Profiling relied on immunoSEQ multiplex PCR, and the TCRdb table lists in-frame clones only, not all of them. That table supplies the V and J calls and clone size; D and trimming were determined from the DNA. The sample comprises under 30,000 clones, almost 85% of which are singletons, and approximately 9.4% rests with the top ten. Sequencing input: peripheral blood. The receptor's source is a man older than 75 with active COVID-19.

In DNA, the CDR3 is TGTGCCAGCAGCTCCCCCCGACTAGGCCAAGGGAGAGATACGCAGTATTTT. This sequence encodes CASSSPRLGQGRDTQYF. V and J are TRBV7-8 and TRBJ2-3, with D perhaps TRBD2 (6 bases). Trimming pared 4 bases from V and 5 bases from J, leaving 22 bases between. CDR3 length: 17 residues. CDR1 and CDR2 (germline): SGHVS, FQNEAQ.